The 12 T cell receptor beta chains below were found in one sample sequenced in a study of blood T cell repertoires in COVID-19. Generated by immunoSEQ multiplex PCR, the TCRdb table keeps only in-frame clones and is missing some. Here the sample spans about 87,000 clones, about 79% being singletons. Sample: peripheral blood. The receptors come from a woman between 45 and 60 years old with acute or convalescent COVID-19.

This clone showed up just a few times. The rearrangement links TRBV7-2 to TRBJ1-1; maybe TRBD1 (5 bases). There are 15 residues in the CDR3. V was pared by 5 bases and J by 4 bases, with 17 bases between. Germline V CDR1 and CDR2: SGHTA, FQGNSA. The CDR3 nucleotides are TGTGCCAGCAGCACTCGACCGACAGCGGGCACTGAAGCTTTCTTT. Protein sequence: CASSTRPTAGTEAFF.

The rearrangement uses TRBV5-1 and TRBJ2-3; D gene ambiguous. In germline, CDR1 is SGHRS, CDR2 YFSETQ. Between the trimmed V and J ends, which lost 0 bases and 3 bases, there was a span of 5 bases. This CDR3 region has 13 residues. In nucleotides, the CDR3 is TGCGCCAGCAGCTTGGCCATGACAGATACGCAGTATTTT. Amino acid sequence: CASSLAMTDTQYF.

This chain uses TRBV30 with TRBJ1-6; 9 bases are shared with TRBD1. Germline V gene lookup returns CDR1 GTSNPN and CDR2 SVGIG (reference sequence). CDR3 length equals 14 residues. The V gene end was trimmed by 2 bases and the J gene end by 7 bases; junction bases not matched to a gene: 3. The CDR3 spells CAWSLGQGNSPLHF. In DNA form, the CDR3 reads TGTGCCTGGAGTCTGGGACAGGGCAATTCACCCCTCCACTTT.

The chain joins TRBV28 to TRBJ2-5, with D maybe TRBD1 (6 bases). Germline V gives CDR1 MDHEN, CDR2 SYDVKM. Trimming removed 1 base at V and 5 bases at J, with 20 bases between. The CDR3 runs 17 residues. The CDR3 nucleotides are TGTGCCAGCAGTTTATTGAGGCAGGGGCTCAAGAGGGAGACCCAGTACTTC. This codes for CASSLLRQGLKRETQYF.

The chain uses TRBV6-6 and TRBJ1-1, with a weak D call TRBD1 (5 bases). Trimming pared 11 bases from V and 5 bases from J, leaving 18 bases between. This CDR3 spans 13 amino acids. Germline values: CDR1 MNHNY, CDR2 SVGAGI (reference sequence). CDR3 sequence: CAVRRGSETEAFF. The CDR3 DNA follows: TGTGCCGTCCGTAGGGGATCCGAGACTGAAGCTTTCTTT.

V usage is TRBV10-3 and J usage is TRBJ1-1, with D perhaps matching TRBD1 (5 bases). V dropped 6 bases and J dropped 3 bases, with 17 bases sitting between them. CDR1 is ENHRY and CDR2 is SYGVKD in the germline V gene. The CDR3 sequence is 15 residues long. In nucleotides, the CDR3 is TGTGCCATCAGGAATCCAGGGAACCCGGACACTGAAGCTTTCTTT. Translating gives CAIRNPGNPDTEAFF.

The chain is built from TRBV19 and TRBJ2-1; D is ambiguous. Deletions cut 0 bases from V and 0 bases from J, with 12 bases between. CDR3 length: 17 amino acids. The germline V gene has CDR1 LNHDA and CDR2 SQIVND (reference sequence). The CDR3 protein is CASSIDVGSGSYNEQFF. The CDR3 region has the DNA TGTGCCAGTAGTATAGATGTAGGTTCGGGCTCCTACAATGAGCAGTTCTTC. Combining the CDR3 with reference TRBV19 and TRBJ2-1 gives the whole variable domain DGGITQSPKYLFRKEGQNVTLSCEQNLNHDAMYWYRQDPGQGLRLIYYSQIVNDFQKGDIAEGYSVSREKKESFPLTVTSAQKNPTAFYLCASSIDVGSGSYNEQFFGPGTRLTVL.

CDR3 nucleotides: TGTGCCAGCAGCCCGGGGACAGTCCTGGAGCAAGAGACCCAGTACTTC. Amino acids: CASSPGTVLEQETQYF. The rearrangement joins TRBV3-1 (or the pseudogene TRBV3-2) to TRBJ2-5, with 7 bases lining up with TRBD1. The V and J ends lost 4 bases and 2 bases, in that order; junction bases with no gene match: 10. The CDR3 runs 16 residues. Germline values: CDR1 LGHDT, CDR2 YNNKEL (reference sequence).

This chain connects TRBV7-9 to TRBJ2-5, with D possibly TRBD1 on 5 matching bases. The CDR3 is made up of 14 amino acids. CDR1 SEHNR and CDR2 FQNEAQ come from the germline V gene (reference sequence). Trimming pared 5 bases from V and 4 bases from J, leaving 14 bases between. DNA of the CDR3: TGTGCCAGCAGCCGACAGTTCTTTCGAGAGACCCAGTACTTC. It codes for CASSRQFFRETQYF.

The chain carries TRBV4-1 and TRBJ2-7, with D perhaps matching TRBD1 (7 bases). The CDR3 runs 17 residues. Trimming took off 1 base at V and 2 bases at J, with 18 bases between the two ends. CDR1 MGHRA and CDR2 YSYEKL come from the germline V gene. CDR3 residues: CASSQGTETRGAYEQYF. The CDR3 DNA reads as TGCGCCAGCAGCCAAGGGACAGAAACCAGGGGGGCCTACGAGCAGTACTTC.

The chain uses TRBV4-2 and TRBJ1-2, with D perhaps matching TRBD1 (6 bases). CDR1 LGHNA and CDR2 YNFKEQ come from the germline V gene. The CDR3 consists of 16 residues. Trimming removed 2 bases from V and 1 base from J, with 14 bases in between. CDR3 amino acids: CASSQLQIGGNYGYTF. Written as DNA, the CDR3 is TGTGCCAGCAGCCAACTACAGATAGGGGGTAACTATGGCTACACCTTC.

V and J are TRBV28 and TRBJ2-7; 8 nucleotides match TRBD2. J gave up 0 bases and V 8 bases, and 6 bases lay outside the gene matches. Germline assignment: CDR1 MDHEN and CDR2 SYDVKM. CDR3 length: 14 residues. The CDR3 bases are TGTGCCAGCCGCGTAGCGGGGTCCTCCTACGAGCAGTACTTC. Translated, it gives CASRVAGSSYEQYF.